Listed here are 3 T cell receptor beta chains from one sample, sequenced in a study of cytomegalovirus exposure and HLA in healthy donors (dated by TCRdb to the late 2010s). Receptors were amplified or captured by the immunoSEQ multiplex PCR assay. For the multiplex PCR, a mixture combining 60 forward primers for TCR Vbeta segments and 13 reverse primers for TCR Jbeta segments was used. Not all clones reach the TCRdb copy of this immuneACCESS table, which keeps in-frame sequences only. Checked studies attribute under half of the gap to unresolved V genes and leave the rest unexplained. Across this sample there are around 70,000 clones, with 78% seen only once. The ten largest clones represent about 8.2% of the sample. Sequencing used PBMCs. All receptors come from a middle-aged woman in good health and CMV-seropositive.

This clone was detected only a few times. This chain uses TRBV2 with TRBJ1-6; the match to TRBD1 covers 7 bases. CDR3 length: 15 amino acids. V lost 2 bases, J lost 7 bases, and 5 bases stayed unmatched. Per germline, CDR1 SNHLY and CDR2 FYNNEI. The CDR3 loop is CASSEIRGQNSPLHF. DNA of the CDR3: TGTGCCAGCAGTGAAATACGGGGACAGAATTCACCCCTCCACTTT.

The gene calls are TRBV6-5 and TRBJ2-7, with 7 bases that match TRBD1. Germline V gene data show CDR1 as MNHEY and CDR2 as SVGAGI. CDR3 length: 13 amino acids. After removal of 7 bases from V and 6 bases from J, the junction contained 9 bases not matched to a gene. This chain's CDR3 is CASMGQSHIEQYF. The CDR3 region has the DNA TGTGCCAGCATGGGACAGTCCCATATCGAGCAGTACTTC.

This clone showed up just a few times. Here the CDR3 reads CASSDHRGDLYEQYF. The CDR3 region has the DNA TGTGCCAGTAGTGACCACAGGGGCGATCTATACGAGCAGTACTTC. The rearrangement uses TRBV19 and TRBJ2-7; 7 bases are shared with TRBD1. The CDR3 length is 15 residues. Germline V gene data show CDR1 as LNHDA and CDR2 as SQIVND (reference sequence). With 5 bases clipped from V and 4 bases from J, the junction kept 11 bases outside the gene matches.